This T cell receptor (beta chain) is from a study of cytomegalovirus exposure and HLA in healthy donors (dated by TCRdb to 2017 to 2019). At the level of the whole study: An earlier analysis of a few hundred of the donors reported approximately 260 Gb of sequence data and some 110 million unique TCR beta sequences obtained from around 170 million T cells. The number of donors typed differed by locus, with roughly 620-630 for A, B, C, DRB1 and DQB1, approximately 500 for DQA1, 600 to 610 for DPA1, and under 490 for DPB1. All discovery cohort repertoires had been generated on a single sequencing platform. Donor age, sex, ethnicity and CMV serostatus were compiled together with the repertoire data. Rather than using new phenotypic data, the later analysis identified candidate immune exposures from TCR beta sequences and from how often those sequences occurred across donors. To study patterns of TCR occurrence, a later analysis re-analyzed previously published TCR beta repertoires from several hundred donors and added high-resolution HLA genotyping. Using immunosequencing, the study profiled T cell repertoires from about 610 subjects and related those repertoires to cytomegalovirus serostatus. An earlier analysis of 450 to 750 of the donors used high-throughput TCR beta sequencing to judge whether each TCR beta V gene segment behaved as functional or pseudogenic. Roughly five DR-DQ haplotypes were handled as single units for association and clustering, since linkage in the cohort was strong. A separate validation cohort of 100 to 150 different subjects was used in addition to the 666-subject first cohort. High-throughput TCR immunosequencing, statistical association of individual TCRs with disease status, and machine learning were combined to predict cytomegalovirus infection status. The genetic ancestry cluster associated with self-reported Caucasian donors included roughly four fifths of the roughly 360 genotyped donors. The aim of the study was to test whether cataloging public T cell receptors could identify signatures of past pathogen exposure. An early release covering some 640 HLA-typed donors comprised approximately 300 gigabases of sequencing data and tens of millions of unique TCR sequences. A later genetic analysis used genome-wide SNP genotypes for about 65% of the 666 donors, treating that subset as a discovery cohort. Both class I and class II loci were covered by HLA typing, at four-digit resolution. Among 398 genotyped donors of the cohort, an average of about 240,000 unique TCR beta nucleotide sequences were sequenced per donor, 15% to 20% of them non-productive. Broad study findings and their caveats: In a later analysis, most CMV-associated TCR beta chains were found to appear HLA-restricted, with HLA associations seemingly driven largely by CMV exposure. In the study, approximately 160 TCR beta chains were listed as associated with cytomegalovirus. A later analysis found that TCR association rates varied across HLA loci, with DRB1 alleles showing the most associated TCRs and HLA-C alleles the fewest. When HLA alleles, especially DR and DQ, strongly co-occurred, TCR associations were difficult to assign to individual alleles. In a later analysis, about 17,000 TCR beta sequences were associated with specific HLA alleles at a false discovery rate of 0.05. Three of the identified cytomegalovirus-associated TCR beta chains were confirmed in vitro to be specific for cytomegalovirus antigens. It was suggested by the authors that the approach could potentially be generalized to other disease states and immunological phenotypes. Presence/absence analyses assumed roughly uniform sequencing depth across donors, an assumption that may not hold. Most TCR sequences were seen in very few donors, while some public TCRs were found in many individuals. The classifier was reported to diagnose cytomegalovirus status with high specificity and sensitivity in both the original cohort and the validation cohort. Some IMGT-functional V segments, including TRBV6-2 and TRBV6-3, could not be distinguished by the 87-base-pair reads and were therefore excluded. In an earlier analysis of over 550 of the donors, most TCR beta V segments were observed in productive rearrangements about 90% or about 30% of the time, broadly matching IMGT annotations. Several of the top co-occurrence clusters appeared to be linked to parvovirus B19, influenza, CMV and Epstein-Barr virus, according to a later analysis. HLA typing was unavailable for some donors at each locus, so association tests used only the typed subset. Because counts were too low, around 17 rarely observed V segments, including chromosome 9 orphons, were left out of the earlier analysis of about 500 of the donors. A later analysis found that HLA-associated TCR beta chains were more clonally expanded and had lower generation probabilities than equally common non-associated chains. In a later genetic analysis, fewer N-insertions in productive TCRs were reported among donors in an Asian-associated ancestry cluster than the 666-donor mean. Linkage disequilibrium might explain the correlated functional status among segregating V segments, but an unknown experimental factor could not be ruled out. A cluster of highly shared sequence variants was judged likely to represent a technical artifact of the sequencing pipeline. In this cohort, only TCR beta chains were sequenced, and detectable features were limited by the absence of alpha or paired-chain data. A further reported finding was that TCR beta sequences accurately predicted the HLA-A and HLA-B alleles for most subjects in the first cohort. In a later genetic analysis, a missense DCLRE1C variant was associated with V-gene and J-gene trimming of TCR beta chains, and the association was replicated in an independent cohort. The only immune exposure information available for the cohort was CMV serostatus.

The cohort was made up of 666 healthy bone marrow donors. Cohort members were all nominally healthy when sampled, although unrecorded immune exposures were likely present. The donor tested CMV seropositive and was one of the 289 seropositive cohort members. Each donor provided a peripheral blood sample, and peripheral blood mononuclear cells were used for TCR beta sequencing. The Qiagen DNeasy Blood Extraction Kit was used to extract genomic DNA from the blood cell samples. The library was generated by the immunoSEQ multiplex PCR assay. A mixture of 60 forward primers for TCR Vbeta segments and 13 reverse primers for TCR Jbeta segments was used in the multiplex PCR. Amplification of the CDR3 region of rearranged TCR beta genes was performed with a multiplex PCR assay on genomic DNA. The amplified TCR beta libraries were sequenced on the Illumina HiSeq System as 87-base-pair reads. From the authors' description of their analysis: A later analysis tallied around 87 million unique TCR beta chains across the 666 repertoires, and around 12 million of those chains were shared by two or more donors. Raw reads were error-corrected and collapsed into unique sequences by a nearest-neighbor algorithm in which closely related sequences were merged to remove PCR and sequencing errors. Alignment of CDR3 sequences to IMGT reference sequences was used to assign V, D and J gene segments. For a sequence to be retained, a match of at least six nucleotides was required to both a V gene segment and a J gene segment. Rearrangements were classified as productive when the CDR3 lacked stop codons and remained in frame with V and J, and all other rearrangements were classified as non-productive. Following IMGT convention, CDR3 was defined as the stretch from the second conserved V-encoded cysteine up to the conserved J-encoded phenylalanine. In an earlier analysis of some 550 of the donors, sequences lacking an unambiguous match to a single V gene segment were excluded. In an earlier analysis of about 590 of the donors, a V segment was called functional when productive rearrangements were above 56.7%, and segregating when the standard deviation between donors exceeded 5%. A statistical classification framework was built to diagnose cytomegalovirus status from the catalog of TCR beta chain sequences. A later analysis assigned V and J genes by comparing TCR nucleotide sequences with IMGT/GENE-DB human TR gene sequences. The TCRdist pipeline was used in a later analysis to assign CDR3 sequences and most-parsimonious VDJ recombination scenarios. In a later analysis, each TCR beta chain was defined by its CDR3 amino acid sequence together with its V-gene family, and reads without a unique V-gene family were excluded. As a way to deal with suspected cross-contamination and a sequencing artifact, a later analysis dropped more than 500 nucleotide sequences that were highly shared and had low generation probability. A later analysis calculated a clonal expansion index for each public chain from normalized within-repertoire ranks of inferred template counts. In a later analysis, generation probabilities were computed with a VDJ recombination model fitted to out-of-frame rearrangements, and the resulting probabilities were checked against IGoR. In a later analysis, TCR-TCR, TCR-HLA and TCR-CMV co-occurrence was scored with hypergeometric tests, and a repertoire-size bias correction was applied to TCR pairs. A later analysis estimated false discovery rates by permuting HLA or CMV assignments 20 times. In a later analysis, co-occurring TCRs were grouped with DBSCAN, and TCRdist sequence similarity was added when clustering was performed within HLA-allele-positive subsets. For co-occurrence clustering, repertoires with fewer than 30,000 or more than 120,000 public chains were excluded, along with 4 to 6 repertoires with anomalous nucleotide sharing. TCRdb limited this immuneACCESS table to in-frame rearrangements with V and J called. A share of clones is missing; checked studies link under half to unresolved V genes, and the rest is unexplained. V, J and clone size are taken as reported in that table, and D and trimming were inferred from the DNA itself. The sample contains 150,000 to 180,000 clones, roughly 82% of them found a single time. Clones ranked in the top ten supply more than 6.5% of the sample.

In regard to this clone: What antigen it recognizes has not been identified. No base qualities exist here, and no much larger clone lies one base off it.

CDR1 and CDR2 (MRHNA, SNTAGT) derive from the germline V gene. The V end gives up 6 bases and the J end 8 bases, leaving 11 bases in the junction not matched to a gene. The CDR3 starts with the cysteine, ends with the phenylalanine, and has 16 residues. Only the CDR3 DNA is retained, 48 bases long and in frame from the first base. The chain links TRBV6-4 with TRBJ2-1; TRBD2 lines up with 12 middle nucleotides. Sample: PBMCs. This TCR was recovered from a woman between 50 and 59 years old in good health and CMV-seropositive. The sequenced DNA is TGTGCCAGCAGCGCCCAAGCTAGCGGGGGGGCGTATGAGCAGTTCTTC. This gives the protein CASSAQASGGAYEQFF.